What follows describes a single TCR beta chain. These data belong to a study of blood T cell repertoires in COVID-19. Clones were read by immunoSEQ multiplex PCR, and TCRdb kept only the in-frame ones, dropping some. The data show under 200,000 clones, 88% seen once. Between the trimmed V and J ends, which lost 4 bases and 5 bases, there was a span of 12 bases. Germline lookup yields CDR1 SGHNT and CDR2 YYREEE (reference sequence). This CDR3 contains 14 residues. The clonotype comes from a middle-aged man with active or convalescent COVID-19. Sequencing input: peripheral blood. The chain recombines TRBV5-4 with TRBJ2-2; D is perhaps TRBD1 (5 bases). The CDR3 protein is CASSTDSVTGELFF. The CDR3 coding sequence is TGTGCCAGCAGCACCGACAGTGTTACCGGGGAGCTGTTTTTT.